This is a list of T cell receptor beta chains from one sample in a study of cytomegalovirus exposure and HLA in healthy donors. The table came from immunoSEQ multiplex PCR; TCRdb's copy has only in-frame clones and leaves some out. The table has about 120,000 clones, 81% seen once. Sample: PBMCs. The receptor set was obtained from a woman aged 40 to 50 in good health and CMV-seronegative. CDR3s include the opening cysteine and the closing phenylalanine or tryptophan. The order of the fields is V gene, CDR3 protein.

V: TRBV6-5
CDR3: CASSPSLAGVHEQYF

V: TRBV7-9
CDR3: CASSPESRTALYGYTF

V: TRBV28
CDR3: CASSIPYGGRAKGTETGELFF

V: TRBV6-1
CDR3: CASAGQGNTEAFF

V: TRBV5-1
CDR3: CASSYGTAYGYTF

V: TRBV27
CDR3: CASSFPSGSYPHNEQFF

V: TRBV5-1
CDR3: CASRQTSGYYEQYF

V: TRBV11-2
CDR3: CASSPSAQPHEQYF

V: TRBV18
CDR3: CASSPGGRTEAFF

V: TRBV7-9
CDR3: CASSLEGPGTPLHF

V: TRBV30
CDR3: CAWRRLADYTDTQYF

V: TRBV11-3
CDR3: CASSLGDRDSEQYF

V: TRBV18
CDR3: CASSLPTVQAGYTF

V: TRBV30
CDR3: CAWSDMGGRANEKLFF

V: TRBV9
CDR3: CASSVGEGGSGNTIYF

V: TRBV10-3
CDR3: CAIADSYEQYF

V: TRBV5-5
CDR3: CASSLGGGIETQYF

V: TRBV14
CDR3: CASSIKQGFARGYTF

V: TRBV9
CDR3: CASSVSDPNTGELFF